This T cell receptor beta chain comes out of a study of a mutant IDH1 vaccine in newly diagnosed glioma. Across the study: Each patient was administered eight vaccinations, scheduled in weeks 1, 3, 5, 7, 11, 15, 19 and 23. Either 4-6 weeks after radiotherapy alone or alongside temozolomide, vaccination was begun. Beforehand, treatment had been radiotherapy, temozolomide, or both; the majority received both.

Specified time point: week 5, during vaccination. The study gave 300 ug of mutant IDH1 20-mer peptide per vaccine dose, with topical imiquimod. V lost 1 base, J lost 9 bases, and 14 bases lay in between. The CDR3 contains 14 residues. Germline lookup yields CDR1 SGDLS and CDR2 YYNGEE. This clone was seen a handful of times. Its antigen is unidentified. Assay: immunoSEQ multiplex PCR; the TCRdb copy retains only in-frame clones and omits some. The repertoire holds about 38,000 clones, 75% to 85% seen once, with around 5.2% in the top ten. The material sequenced was PBMCs, taken from a glioma patient whose treatment included an IDH1 peptide vaccine. The chain combines TRBV9 with TRBJ2-1; no clear D. The origin of this receptor is a man aged 35 to 55 with glioma. CDR3 bases: TGTGCCAGCAGCGTAATGACGGATTCGGTTGAGCAGTTCTTC. Translated, it gives CASSVMTDSVEQFF.